The clone carrying this T cell receptor beta chain was detected a few times. The data were taken from a study of blood T cell repertoires in COVID-19. Study background: Italy, Spain and the United States were the sources of the convalescent and acute COVID-19 samples.

CDR1 is SGHDT, CDR2 YYEEEE, per germline. V dropped 0 bases and J dropped 3; count of bases not matched to a gene: 11. The CDR3 sequence is 18 residues long. In the original workflow: Estimated nucleated cell counts came from reference gene primer amplification. Generated by immunoSEQ multiplex PCR, the TCRdb table keeps only in-frame clones and is missing some. V, J and clone size are taken as reported in that table, and D and trimming were inferred from the DNA itself. The table lists around 80,000 clones, approximately 78% of them singletons. This TCR derives from a man aged 60 to 75 with acute or convalescent COVID-19. Source material: peripheral blood. The chain combines TRBV5-6 with TRBJ2-3; 9 positions match TRBD2. DNA of the CDR3: TGTGCCAGCAGCTTGGGGTTAGCCCAGCGGGGGGTGACAGATACGCAGTATTTT. Residues: CASSLGLAQRGVTDTQYF. The whole variable domain, filled in from reference TRBV5-6 and TRBJ2-3, reads DAGVTQSPTHLIKTRGQQVTLRCSPKSGHDTVSWYQQALGQGPQFIFQYYEEEERQRGNFPDRFSGHQFPNYSSELNVNALLLGDSALYLCASSLGLAQRGVTDTQYFGPGTRLTVL.